This is a list of T cell receptor beta chains from one sample in a study of brain T cells in children with intractable seizures. Profiling relied on immunoSEQ multiplex PCR, and the TCRdb table lists in-frame clones only, not all of them. The data show 300,000 to 400,000 clones, 93% seen once. Source: peripheral blood, taken approximately 5 months after surgery. These TCRs come from a boy younger than two with tuberous sclerosis and intractable seizures. Both conserved end residues are part of each CDR3. The order of the fields is clone size, D gene, J gene, CDR3 length, V gene, CDR3 protein, CDR3 DNA. A D gene is named only where the DNA matches it firmly. Clone size appears in some rows only: once, few, many, or a class for an expanded clone.

- | TRBD2 | TRBJ2-5 | 12 | TRBV10-2 | CASTGTRETQYF | TGCGCCAGTACCGGGACTAGAGAGACCCAGTACTTC
- | - | TRBJ2-7 | 14 | TRBV9 | CASSVDVSTYEQYF | TGTGCCAGCAGCGTAGATGTCAGTACCTACGAGCAGTACTTC
- | - | TRBJ2-1 | 17 | TRBV20-1 | CSASYFGDYHSYNEQFF | TGCAGTGCTAGTTACTTTGGAGACTACCACTCCTACAATGAGCAGTTCTTC
- | TRBD1 | TRBJ2-1 | 13 | TRBV18 | CASSPGQGNEQFF | TGTGCCAGCTCACCAGGACAGGGCAATGAGCAGTTCTTC
- | - | TRBJ1-1 | 13 | TRBV7-9 | CASTRPENTEAFF | TGTGCCAGCACCCGGCCGGAGAACACTGAAGCTTTCTTT
- | TRBD1 | TRBJ1-2 | 14 | TRBV6-5 | CASSDFRGPGGYTF | TGTGCCAGCAGCGACTTCAGGGGGCCGGGTGGCTACACCTTC
- | - | TRBJ1-2 | 17 | TRBV27 | CASVSSVWELELNGYTF | TGTGCCAGCGTTAGTTCGGTTTGGGAGCTAGAGTTAAATGGCTACACCTTC
- | TRBD1 | TRBJ1-2 | 18 | TRBV10-3 | CAISAQGSRWGTSYGYTF | TGTGCCATCAGTGCACAGGGGTCGAGGTGGGGGACCAGCTATGGCTACACCTTC
- | TRBD1 | TRBJ1-2 | 16 | TRBV9 | CASSVGRGTGVRGYTF | TGTGCCAGCAGCGTAGGACGGGGGACAGGGGTACGCGGCTACACCTTC
- | TRBD1 | TRBJ1-2 | 12 | TRBV5-1 | CASSFQGDGYTF | TGCGCCAGCAGCTTTCAGGGGGATGGCTACACCTTC
- | TRBD2 | TRBJ2-7 | 14 | TRBV6-5 | CASSYSGTSNEQYF | TGTGCCAGCAGTTACTCCGGGACTAGCAACGAGCAGTACTTC
- | TRBD1 | TRBJ1-5 | 14 | TRBV7-8 | CASSSGQGHQPQHF | TGTGCCAGCAGCTCGGGACAGGGTCATCAGCCCCAGCATTTT
- | TRBD2 | TRBJ2-1 | 16 | TRBV15 | CATSRDVRLAGDEQFF | TGTGCCACCAGCAGAGATGTTAGACTAGCGGGCGATGAGCAGTTCTTC
- | - | TRBJ2-5 | 11 | TRBV28 | CASRFDETQYF | TGTGCCAGCAGGTTCGATGAGACCCAGTACTTC
- | - | TRBJ2-7 | 13 | TRBV4-1 | CASSQEGSYEQYF | TGCGCCAGCAGCCAAGAGGGCAGCTACGAGCAGTACTTC
once | - | TRBJ1-2 | 13 | TRBV30 | CAWSFLGAGGYTF | TGTGCCTGGAGTTTCCTGGGGGCGGGGGGCTACACCTTC
- | - | TRBJ2-7 | 12 | TRBV4-1 | CASSQPLGRHYF | TGCGCCAGCAGCCAGCCATTAGGACGGCATTACTTC
- | - | TRBJ2-3 | 13 | TRBV6-1 | CASSEGTTDTQYF | TGTGCCAGCAGTGAAGGAACCACAGATACGCAGTATTTT
- | - | TRBJ2-7 | 13 | TRBV27 | CASSSGGWYEQYF | TGTGCCAGCAGTTCCGGAGGGTGGTACGAGCAGTACTTC
- | - | TRBJ2-7 | 15 | TRBV7-2 | CASSPVGGISYEQYF | TGTGCCAGCAGCCCTGTTGGGGGGATCAGCTACGAGCAGTACTTC
- | TRBD1 | TRBJ1-3 | 17 | TRBV23-1 | CASRQSAPDRVLNTIYF | TGCGCCAGCAGACAAAGCGCCCCGGACAGGGTTTTAAACACCATATATTTT
- | - | TRBJ2-1 | 13 | TRBV2 | CASVGGGYNEQFF | TGTGCCAGCGTCGGAGGGGGCTACAATGAGCAGTTCTTC
once | - | TRBJ2-4 | 18 | TRBV19 | CASSIDRTEGHAKNIQYF | TGTGCCAGTAGTATAGATAGGACCGAGGGACACGCCAAAAACATTCAGTACTTC
- | - | TRBJ1-1 | 14 | TRBV5-4 | CASRVTGRETEAFF | TGTGCCAGCAGGGTTACAGGGAGAGAGACTGAAGCTTTCTTT
- | TRBD1 | TRBJ1-4 | 15 | TRBV6-6 | CASKPPTGFVGKLFF | TGTGCCAGCAAGCCCCCGACAGGGTTCGTCGGAAAACTGTTTTTT
- | TRBD1 | TRBJ1-4 | 15 | TRBV14 | CASSLIRGTGEKLFF | TGTGCCAGCAGCCTTATAAGAGGGACAGGCGAAAAACTGTTTTTT
- | TRBD1 | TRBJ2-2 | 16 | TRBV28 | CASSTRRTGNTGELFF | TGTGCCAGCAGCACGAGACGGACAGGGAACACCGGGGAGCTGTTTTTT
- | TRBD1 | TRBJ1-2 | 14 | TRBV4-1 | CASSQAGQVRGYTF | TGCGCCAGCAGCCAAGCCGGACAGGTGCGCGGCTACACCTTC
- | - | TRBJ1-5 | 15 | TRBV6-1 | CASETRREGYQPQHF | TGTGCCAGCGAAACGAGGAGGGAGGGCTATCAGCCCCAGCATTTT
- | TRBD2 | TRBJ2-3 | 15 | TRBV19 | CASTWTSGDRDTQYF | TGTGCCAGTACATGGACTAGCGGGGATAGAGATACGCAGTATTTT
- | TRBD2 | TRBJ2-3 | 13 | TRBV28 | CAMAGGPGDTQYF | TGTGCCATGGCGGGGGGGCCGGGAGATACGCAGTATTTT
- | TRBD2 | TRBJ2-1 | 21 | TRBV11-2 | CASSSPPPGLGGSVPSNEQFF | TGTGCCAGCAGTTCGCCACCTCCCGGACTAGGCGGGAGCGTTCCTAGTAATGAGCAGTTCTTC
- | - | TRBJ1-6 | 16 | TRBV28 | CASSLGPSSYNSPLHF | TGTGCCAGCAGTTTGGGGCCGAGCTCCTATAATTCACCCCTCCACTTT
- | - | TRBJ2-2 | 13 | TRBV27 | CASSPYTTGELFF | TGTGCCAGCAGTCCGTACACCACCGGGGAGCTGTTTTTT
- | TRBD1 | TRBJ2-7 | 14 | TRBV2 | CASKVGQGAYEQYF | TGTGCCAGCAAGGTGGGACAGGGGGCTTACGAGCAGTACTTC
- | - | TRBJ2-1 | 15 | TRBV18 | CASSPGRDYDNEQFF | TGTGCCAGCTCACCGGGCAGGGATTACGACAATGAGCAGTTCTTC
- | - | TRBJ1-6 | 20 | TRBV27 | CASSTSERTALSSYNSPLHF | TGTGCCAGCAGTACATCGGAAAGGACAGCGCTGAGCTCCTATAATTCACCCCTCCACTTT
- | TRBD2 | TRBJ2-1 | 16 | TRBV10-3 | CAISTSGGRLYNEQFF | TGTGCCATCAGCACTAGCGGGGGGAGACTCTACAATGAGCAGTTCTTC
- | TRBD2 | TRBJ2-1 | 17 | TRBV4-1 | CASSQEGGGAFYNEQFF | TGCGCCAGCAGCCAAGAAGGCGGGGGGGCCTTCTACAATGAGCAGTTCTTC
- | - | TRBJ1-1 | 13 | TRBV10-2 | CASKIRLDTEAFF | TGCGCCAGCAAAATCAGGTTGGACACTGAAGCTTTCTTT
- | - | TRBJ1-2 | 15 | TRBV6-5 | CASRLHTDVDYGYTF | TGTGCCAGCAGATTACATACAGACGTTGACTATGGCTACACCTTC
- | TRBD1 | TRBJ1-4 | 17 | TRBV27 | CASSSTGTGGIMEKLFF | TGTGCCAGCAGCTCCACCGGGACAGGGGGGATTATGGAAAAACTGTTTTTT
once | - | TRBJ2-7 | 13 | TRBV30 | CAWSVPGGYEQYF | TGTGCCTGGAGTGTACCTGGGGGCTACGAGCAGTACTTC
- | TRBD1 | TRBJ1-5 | 14 | TRBV3-1/TRBV3-2 | CASSRGQADQPQHF | TGTGCCAGCAGCCGAGGACAGGCGGATCAGCCCCAGCATTTT
- | - | TRBJ2-7 | 13 | TRBV5-1 | CASSLEGGQGQYF | TGCGCCAGCAGCTTGGAAGGGGGGCAAGGGCAGTACTTC
- | TRBD2 | TRBJ2-7 | 14 | TRBV3-1/TRBV3-2 | CASSPGGGLYEQYF | TGTGCCAGCAGCCCTGGGGGGGGTCTCTACGAGCAGTACTTC
- | - | TRBJ2-1 | 16 | TRBV9 | CASSPPGASSYNEQFF | TGTGCCAGCAGCCCCCCTGGGGCGAGCTCCTACAATGAGCAGTTCTTC